These 19 T cell receptor beta chains were sequenced from one sample in a study of prognosis after radiotherapy for stage I lung cancer. Genomic DNA was subjected to two-round multiplex PCR for amplification of TCR beta CDR3. Round one of PCR was performed, and it used primers specific to each TRBV and TRBJ gene. MiXCR was run by TCRdb on the multiplex PCR reads, yielding one entry per CDR3 protein. This table holds tens of thousands of distinct CDR3 sequences, roughly 40% found once. The sequencing used PBMCs, collected before or after stereotactic body radiation therapy (not recorded which). All receptors derive from a donor of 50 years or more with non-small cell lung cancer.

Concerning this clonotype itself: A read error likely explains this, since a far larger clone differs by one base. The chain carries TRBV6-4 and TRBJ1-2, with D possibly being TRBD1 (5 bases). This CDR3 has 13 residues. The germline gives CDR1 MRHNA, CDR2 SNTAGT. Trimming shortened V by 3 bases and J by 4 bases, and 9 bases separated the two germline ends. CDR3 sequence (DNA): TGTGCCAGCAGTGAATCAGGGTTCTATGGCTACACCTTC. Amino acid sequence: CASSESGFYGYTF.

Many counts were recorded for this clonotype. This chain uses TRBV5-6 with TRBJ2-2; the D call may be TRBD1 or TRBD2 (5 bases each). Germline V gene sequence: CDR1 SGHDT, CDR2 YYEEEE. CDR3 length: 15 residues. The V end was cut by 4 bases, the J end by 4 bases, with 14 bases between. The chain's CDR3 is CASSMGPSITGELFF. In nucleotides, the CDR3 is TGTGCCAGCAGCATGGGACCTTCCATCACCGGGGAGCTGTTTTTT.

In its sample, this clonotype was seen many times. CDR3 sequence (DNA): TGTGCCAGCAGCATAACAGGTCGCAATTCACCCCTCCACTTT. It is translated as CASSITGRNSPLHF. The chain is built from TRBV9 and TRBJ1-6, with a tentative D call TRBD1 (5 bases). Germline CDR1 is SGDLS and CDR2 is YYNGEE. V was cut by 4 bases and J by 7 bases, with 12 bases left in between. There are 14 residues in the CDR3.

This clonotype was recorded at least ten times. This sequence joins TRBV30 and TRBJ1-1; a possible D gene is TRBD1 (5 bases). The CDR3 has 15 amino acids. Germline V gene sequence: CDR1 GTSNPN, CDR2 SVGIG (reference sequence). Trimming pared 3 bases from V and 4 bases from J, leaving 18 bases between. The CDR3 region is CAWRELSPGSTEAFF. DNA for the CDR3: TGTGCCTGGAGGGAGCTCTCCCCAGGGAGCACTGAAGCTTTCTTT.

A note on this clonotype: A read error may explain this, as a much larger clone is one base away. The chain has TRBV7-2 and TRBJ2-5, with 7 bases fitting TRBD2. CDR3 length: 15 amino acids. Germline-derived CDR1 and CDR2 are SGHTA and FQGNSA. The CDR3 DNA sequence: TGTGCCAGCATCAGCAGCGGGGCCCTCCAAGATACCCAGTACTTC. Residues: CASISSGALQDTQYF.

The rearrangement joins TRBV9 to TRBJ2-7, with 16 nucleotides matching TRBD2. This CDR3 comprises 15 residues. V lost 10 bases, J lost 3 bases, and 7 bases stayed unmatched. Germline values: CDR1 SGDLS, CDR2 YYNGEE. The CDR3 spells CAVSGTSGRDYEQYF. DNA for the CDR3: TGTGCCGTAAGTGGGACTAGCGGGAGGGACTACGAGCAGTACTTC.

This clonotype was seen only once. V gene TRBV6-2 or TRBV6-3 combines with J gene TRBJ2-7, with 11 bases fitting TRBD2. The CDR3 spans 16 residues. V lost 6 bases, J lost 2 bases, and 9 bases stayed unmatched. Per the germline V gene, CDR1 is MNHEY and CDR2 is SVGEGT. CDR3 sequence reads: CASSQGVAGGPYEQYF. The CDR3, as DNA: TGTGCCAGCAGCCAAGGCGTAGCGGGAGGGCCCTACGAGCAGTACTTC.

This clonotype was counted between two and nine times. A much larger clone lies one base from this, so it may be a read error. This chain connects TRBV4-2 to TRBJ2-1; 12 nucleotides match TRBD2. Germline values: CDR1 LGHNA, CDR2 YNFKEQ. The CDR3 loop spans 17 amino acids. This CDR3 is CASSQGTSGVPYNDQFF. CDR3 DNA: TGTGCCAGCAGCCAAGGGACTAGCGGGGTCCCCTACAATGATCAGTTCTTC.

There are many counts of this clonotype. The CDR3 sequence is CASERSGEQYF. The CDR3 coding sequence is TGTGCCAGCGAACGGAGCGGCGAGCAGTACTTC. The gene calls are TRBV3-1 and TRBJ2-7, with D possibly being TRBD2 (5 bases). The V end lost 8 bases, the J end lost 6 bases, and 11 bases lay between the germline ends. The CDR3 sequence is 11 residues long. CDR1 and CDR2 (germline): LGHDT, YNNKEL (reference sequence).

This clonotype was picked up many times. The V gene is TRBV5-1, the J gene TRBJ2-3; D uncertain. With 5 bases removed from V and 0 bases from J, the gap between germline ends came to 4 bases. The CDR3 has 12 amino acids. Germline CDR1 reads SGHRS; CDR2 reads YFSETQ. The DNA of the CDR3 is TGCGCCAGCAGTTTTAGCACAGATACGCAGTATTTT. Translated, it gives CASSFSTDTQYF.

This clonotype was seen more than once but under ten times. A much larger clonotype is one base distant, so this may be a read error. The chain carries TRBV6-5 and TRBJ2-7; D might be TRBD1 (5 bases). Germline V CDR1 and CDR2: MNHEY, SVGAGI. The CDR3 has 12 residues. CDR3: CASSSQGYEHYF. The CDR3 region has the DNA TGTGCCAGCAGTTCCCAGGGTTACGAGCATTACTTC.

This clonotype was recorded at least ten times. This chain connects TRBV6-5 to TRBJ2-5; D is perhaps TRBD2 (6 bases). With 0 bases removed from V and 4 bases from J, the gap between germline ends came to 15 bases. The CDR3 is 16 amino acids. Germline values: CDR1 MNHEY, CDR2 SVGAGI. In DNA form, the CDR3 reads TGTGCCAGCAGTTACTCACCGCAGCGGGCCCGAGAGACCCAGTACTTC. Encoded protein: CASSYSPQRARETQYF.

This clonotype was recorded many times. This rearrangement joins TRBV19 to TRBJ2-1, with D maybe TRBD2 (6 bases). Germline V gene data show CDR1 as LNHDA and CDR2 as SQIVND (reference sequence). V lost 9 bases and J 4 bases, leaving 16 bases between the germline ends. This CDR3 comprises 14 residues. The CDR3 spells CASRENGEYNEQFF. In DNA, the CDR3 is TGTGCCAGCCGGGAGAACGGAGAGTACAATGAGCAGTTCTTC.

The sample holds many counts of this clonotype. The chain uses TRBV18 and TRBJ2-1; 10 bases agree with TRBD1. The CDR3 sequence is 15 residues long. Germline trimming cut 3 bases from V and 5 bases from J; bases unmatched to any gene: 4. CDR1 and CDR2 (germline): KGHSH, LQKENI. The CDR3 spells CASSPGTGAHNEQFF. CDR3 DNA sequence: TGTGCCAGCTCACCCGGGACAGGGGCACACAATGAGCAGTTCTTC.

This chain uses TRBV19 with TRBJ2-5; D may be TRBD2 (6 bases). V was pared by 3 bases and J by 2 bases, with 19 bases between. The CDR3 loop spans 17 amino acids. Per germline, CDR1 LNHDA and CDR2 SQIVND (reference sequence). CDR3 region: CASSISAGGVRQETQYF. As DNA, the CDR3 is TGTGCCAGTAGTATTTCCGCAGGAGGGGTTCGGCAAGAGACCCAGTACTTC.

This clonotype was recorded at least ten times. This chain connects TRBV3-1 to TRBJ2-7; D might be TRBD2 (6 bases). Trimming removed 0 bases from V and 3 bases from J, with 24 bases in between. The CDR3 covers 19 residues. The V gene's germline CDR1 is LGHDT and CDR2 YNNKEL (reference sequence). In DNA form, the CDR3 reads TGTGCCAGCAGCCAAGATGGGAGAAAAAGGGGAGGTTCCCTCTACGAGCAGTACTTC. Its protein is CASSQDGRKRGGSLYEQYF.

The chain links TRBV7-9 to TRBJ2-2, with 10 bases aligning to TRBD2. The CDR3 is made up of 18 amino acids. The J segment lost 4 bases and the V segment lost 4 bases, leaving 12 bases of the junction unmatched. Germline-derived CDR1 and CDR2 are SEHNR and FQNEAQ (reference sequence). The CDR3 DNA reads TGTGCCAGCAGCTCCCAACTTGGGAGCGGGAGGGCCACCGGGGAGCTGTTTTTT. Its translation: CASSSQLGSGRATGELFF.

This clonotype was recorded many times. The chain combines TRBV5-8 with TRBJ1-3; possibly TRBD1 for D (5 bases). This CDR3 has 17 amino acids. In germline, CDR1 is SGHTS, CDR2 YDEGEE. The ends were cut back, 4 bases at V and 1 base at J, with 18 bases in the middle. The CDR3: CASSGGPGTYSGNTIYF. CDR3 in DNA: TGTGCCAGCAGCGGAGGGCCAGGGACTTATTCTGGAAACACCATATATTTT.

The rearrangement uses TRBV6-1 and TRBJ2-3; TRBD2 agrees at 11 bases. Germline V lookup: CDR1 MNHNS, CDR2 SASEGT. V was clipped by 6 bases and J by 2 bases; unmatched bases: 7. CDR3 length: 16 amino acids. CDR3 amino acids: CASRRGTSGATDTQYF. CDR3 sequence (DNA): TGTGCCAGCAGACGAGGGACTAGCGGTGCCACAGATACGCAGTATTTT.